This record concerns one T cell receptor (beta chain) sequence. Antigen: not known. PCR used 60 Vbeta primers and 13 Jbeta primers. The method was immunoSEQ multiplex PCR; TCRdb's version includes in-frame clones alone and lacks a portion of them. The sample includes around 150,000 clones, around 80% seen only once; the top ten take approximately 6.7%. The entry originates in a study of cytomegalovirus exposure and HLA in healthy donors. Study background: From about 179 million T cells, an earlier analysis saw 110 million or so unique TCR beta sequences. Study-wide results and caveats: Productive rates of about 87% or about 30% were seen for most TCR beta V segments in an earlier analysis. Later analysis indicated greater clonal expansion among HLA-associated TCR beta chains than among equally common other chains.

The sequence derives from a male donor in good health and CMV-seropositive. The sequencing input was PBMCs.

CDR3 loop: CASSLLSGRGNEQFF. The CDR3, as DNA: TGTGCCAGCAGTCTACTTAGCGGGAGAGGCAATGAGCAGTTCTTC. This chain connects TRBV27 to TRBJ2-1, with TRBD2 matching 9 bases. The CDR3 has 15 residues. Germline lookup yields CDR1 MNHEY and CDR2 SMNVEV (reference sequence). The junction had 8 bases not matched to a gene; V was cut back by 5 bases and J by 6 bases.